These T cell receptor beta chains were read from a single sample in a study of T cell repertoires in cytomegalovirus infection. No antigens are known for them. TCRdb re-called the reads through MiXCR, storing one row per CDR3 protein. The data show some 220,000 distinct CDR3 sequences, about 38% seen once. The sample consisted of CD8+ T cells from cultured PBMCs, taken from culture after CMV antigen stimulation. The receptors originated from a human donor in good health (CMV status not recorded). Some clones in this sample may be carry-over from other donors' samples. Both conserved end residues are part of each CDR3. A D gene is named only where the DNA matches it firmly. Part of the rows lack a size; the others show once, few, many or a class for expanded clones.

D gene: -
clone size: -
J gene: TRBJ2-3
CDR3 length: 16
V gene: TRBV5-4
CDR3 protein: CASSKTGKDGADTQYF
CDR3 DNA: TGTGCCAGCAGCAAAACAGGGAAAGATGGAGCAGATACGCAGTATTTT

D gene: -
clone size: -
J gene: TRBJ1-3
CDR3 length: 15
V gene: TRBV13
CDR3 protein: CASSLGFRSGNTIYF
CDR3 DNA: TGTGCCAGCAGCTTAGGTTTCCGCTCTGGAAACACCATATATTTT

D gene: TRBD1
clone size: -
J gene: TRBJ2-7
CDR3 length: 12
V gene: TRBV27
CDR3 protein: CASSRGRDEQYF
CDR3 DNA: TGTGCCAGCAGCAGGGGGCGCGACGAGCAGTACTTC

D gene: -
clone size: few
J gene: TRBJ2-3
CDR3 length: 15
V gene: TRBV6-1
CDR3 protein: CASSERAGLRDTQYF
CDR3 DNA: TGTGCCAGCAGTGAAAGGGCAGGGCTGCGGGATACGCAGTATTTT

D gene: TRBD1
clone size: -
J gene: TRBJ1-1
CDR3 length: 13
V gene: TRBV7-6
CDR3 protein: CASSYGQGTEAFF
CDR3 DNA: TGTGCCAGCAGCTACGGACAGGGGACTGAAGCTTTCTTT

D gene: TRBD1
clone size: -
J gene: TRBJ2-5
CDR3 length: 15
V gene: TRBV7-2
CDR3 protein: CASSSAGQGGETQYF
CDR3 DNA: TGTGCCAGCAGCTCGGCGGGACAGGGGGGAGAGACCCAGTACTTC

D gene: -
clone size: -
J gene: TRBJ2-1
CDR3 length: 15
V gene: TRBV28
CDR3 protein: CASSLWSSGENEQFF
CDR3 DNA: TGTGCCAGCAGTTTATGGAGTAGCGGTGAAAATGAGCAGTTCTTC

D gene: -
clone size: few
J gene: TRBJ2-3
CDR3 length: 10
V gene: TRBV28
CDR3 protein: CASSSRTQYF
CDR3 DNA: TGTGCCAGCAGTTCCCGTACGCAGTATTTT

D gene: TRBD2
clone size: few
J gene: TRBJ2-1
CDR3 length: 16
V gene: TRBV7-2
CDR3 protein: CASSWGLAGGRNEQFF
CDR3 DNA: TGTGCCAGCAGCTGGGGACTAGCGGGGGGTAGGAATGAGCAGTTCTTC

D gene: TRBD1
clone size: few
J gene: TRBJ2-7
CDR3 length: 14
V gene: TRBV4-1
CDR3 protein: CASSPRTGGWEQYF
CDR3 DNA: TGCGCCAGCAGCCCTCGGACAGGGGGTTGGGAGCAGTACTTC

D gene: -
clone size: -
J gene: TRBJ1-2
CDR3 length: 13
V gene: TRBV5-4
CDR3 protein: CASSSGGNYGYTF
CDR3 DNA: TGTGCCAGCAGCTCCGGGGGAAACTATGGCTACACCTTC

D gene: TRBD1
clone size: few
J gene: TRBJ2-1
CDR3 length: 15
V gene: TRBV12-3/TRBV12-4
CDR3 protein: CASSFGTGVYNEQFF
CDR3 DNA: TGTGCCAGCAGTTTTGGGACAGGGGTCTACAATGAGCAGTTCTTC

D gene: -
clone size: few
J gene: TRBJ1-5
CDR3 length: 13
V gene: TRBV12-3/TRBV12-4
CDR3 protein: CARGGVGNQPQHF
CDR3 DNA: TGTGCCCGAGGCGGGGTCGGGAATCAGCCCCAGCATTTT

D gene: TRBD2
clone size: -
J gene: TRBJ2-3
CDR3 length: 16
V gene: TRBV12-5
CDR3 protein: CASGRLAGGPTDTQYF
CDR3 DNA: TGTGCTAGTGGTCGACTAGCGGGGGGCCCCACAGATACGCAGTATTTT

D gene: TRBD2
clone size: few
J gene: TRBJ2-3
CDR3 length: 17
V gene: TRBV7-3
CDR3 protein: CASSLGASGGAGDTQYF
CDR3 DNA: TGTGCCAGCAGCTTAGGAGCCAGCGGGGGGGCTGGAGATACGCAGTATTTT

D gene: -
clone size: few
J gene: TRBJ2-2
CDR3 length: 15
V gene: TRBV12-3/TRBV12-4
CDR3 protein: CASSLSGGGTGELFF
CDR3 DNA: TGTGCCAGCAGTTTATCTGGGGGTGGCACCGGGGAGCTGTTTTTT

D gene: -
clone size: -
J gene: TRBJ2-1
CDR3 length: 14
V gene: TRBV7-3
CDR3 protein: CASSSGAFVGEQFF
CDR3 DNA: TGTGCCAGCAGCTCCGGGGCTTTCGTCGGGGAGCAGTTCTTC

D gene: -
clone size: many
J gene: TRBJ2-3
CDR3 length: 14
V gene: TRBV6-1
CDR3 protein: CASRPRDSKDTQYF
CDR3 DNA: TGTGCCAGCAGACCCCGGGACTCCAAAGATACGCAGTATTTT

D gene: -
clone size: -
J gene: TRBJ2-3
CDR3 length: 16
V gene: TRBV3-1
CDR3 protein: CASSHLVRVLTDTQYF
CDR3 DNA: TGTGCCAGCAGCCACCTAGTCCGCGTCCTCACAGATACGCAGTATTTT

D gene: TRBD2
clone size: -
J gene: TRBJ2-5
CDR3 length: 16
V gene: TRBV2
CDR3 protein: CASSEMGRALGETQYF
CDR3 DNA: TGTGCCAGCAGTGAAATGGGGAGGGCCTTGGGAGAGACCCAGTACTTC

D gene: TRBD2
clone size: -
J gene: TRBJ2-7
CDR3 length: 15
V gene: TRBV29-1
CDR3 protein: CSVVGRAEVNYEQYF
CDR3 DNA: TGCAGCGTTGTCGGGAGGGCGGAAGTGAACTACGAGCAGTACTTC

D gene: -
clone size: few
J gene: TRBJ2-3
CDR3 length: 15
V gene: TRBV7-6
CDR3 protein: CASSLMGGKTDTQYF
CDR3 DNA: TGTGCCAGCAGCTTAATGGGCGGGAAAACAGATACGCAGTATTTT

D gene: -
clone size: -
J gene: TRBJ2-7
CDR3 length: 13
V gene: TRBV4-1
CDR3 protein: CASSPSGHLEQYF
CDR3 DNA: TGCGCCAGCAGCCCATCCGGACACCTCGAGCAGTACTTC

D gene: -
clone size: -
J gene: TRBJ2-1
CDR3 length: 14
V gene: TRBV9
CDR3 protein: CASGGGMPSNEQFF
CDR3 DNA: TGTGCCAGCGGGGGCGGGATGCCCTCCAATGAGCAGTTCTTC

D gene: -
clone size: -
J gene: TRBJ1-6
CDR3 length: 13
V gene: TRBV4-1
CDR3 protein: CASSPLGGAPLHF
CDR3 DNA: TGCGCCAGCAGCCCCCTAGGGGGGGCACCCCTCCACTTT

D gene: -
clone size: -
J gene: TRBJ1-6
CDR3 length: 12
V gene: TRBV27
CDR3 protein: CASGQGLSPLHF
CDR3 DNA: TGTGCCAGCGGGCAGGGGTTGTCACCCCTCCACTTT

D gene: TRBD2
clone size: many
J gene: TRBJ2-1
CDR3 length: 15
V gene: TRBV7-8
CDR3 protein: CASSLKGGRSAEQFF
CDR3 DNA: TGTGCCAGCAGCTTAAAGGGCGGGAGATCAGCTGAGCAGTTCTTC

D gene: TRBD1
clone size: -
J gene: TRBJ2-7
CDR3 length: 14
V gene: TRBV7-6
CDR3 protein: CASSVRDRFYEQYF
CDR3 DNA: TGTGCCAGCAGCGTCCGGGACAGATTCTACGAGCAGTACTTC

D gene: TRBD1
clone size: few
J gene: TRBJ2-1
CDR3 length: 24
V gene: TRBV3-1
CDR3 protein: CASSQEVGQGAVASGTSSYNEQFF
CDR3 DNA: TGTGCCAGCAGCCAAGAGGTGGGACAGGGGGCAGTGGCTAGCGGGACGAGCTCCTACAATGAGCAGTTCTTC

D gene: TRBD2
clone size: -
J gene: TRBJ2-1
CDR3 length: 17
V gene: TRBV4-2
CDR3 protein: CASSQVDLAGEDNEQFF
CDR3 DNA: TGTGCCAGCAGCCAAGTGGATTTAGCGGGAGAAGACAATGAGCAGTTCTTC

D gene: -
clone size: once
J gene: TRBJ2-7
CDR3 length: 15
V gene: TRBV28
CDR3 protein: CASSFGPAGNYEQYF
CDR3 DNA: TGTGCCAGCAGTTTCGGTCCAGCAGGAAACTACGAGCAGTACTTC

D gene: -
clone size: -
J gene: TRBJ2-7
CDR3 length: 14
V gene: TRBV28
CDR3 protein: CASSPMDSTYEQYF
CDR3 DNA: TGTGCCAGCAGTCCTATGGACAGTACCTACGAGCAGTACTTC

D gene: -
clone size: -
J gene: TRBJ1-1
CDR3 length: 14
V gene: TRBV27
CDR3 protein: CASSLGRYYTEAFF
CDR3 DNA: TGTGCCAGCAGTTTGGGCCGTTACTACACTGAAGCTTTCTTT

D gene: TRBD2
clone size: few
J gene: TRBJ2-3
CDR3 length: 15
V gene: TRBV7-2
CDR3 protein: CASSPTSGISDTQYF
CDR3 DNA: TGTGCCAGCAGCCCTACTAGCGGGATCTCAGATACGCAGTATTTT

D gene: -
clone size: -
J gene: TRBJ2-1
CDR3 length: 13
V gene: TRBV7-8
CDR3 protein: CASSLDQDGGQFF
CDR3 DNA: TGTGCCAGCAGCTTAGATCAAGATGGAGGGCAGTTCTTC

D gene: -
clone size: -
J gene: TRBJ2-2
CDR3 length: 16
V gene: TRBV6-6
CDR3 protein: CASSYLHTANTGELFF
CDR3 DNA: TGTGCCAGCAGTTACCTCCATACCGCGAACACCGGGGAGCTGTTTTTT

D gene: TRBD1
clone size: few
J gene: TRBJ1-2
CDR3 length: 18
V gene: TRBV15
CDR3 protein: CATSPEPRQGALNYGYTF
CDR3 DNA: TGTGCCACCAGCCCGGAGCCAAGACAGGGGGCGTTGAACTATGGCTACACCTTC